This section outlines one TCR beta chain sequence together with its context. The antigen remains unidentified. Both about-4-week and about-12-week second-dose recipients were combined. The sample is drawn from a study of T cell responses to AZD1222 COVID-19 vaccine. Points from the study as a whole: There were repertoire samples only from the period after the peak T cell response. The donors showed a predominance of white British ancestry and of females, with possible underestimation of clonal diversity.

Sequencing used immunoSEQ multiplex PCR; TCRdb keeps in-frame clones, though not all of them. The repertoire includes about 170,000 clones, roughly 89% of them detected once, and 0.85% to 1.2% sits in the top ten. Germline-derived CDR1 and CDR2 are LNHDA and SQIVND (reference sequence). The CDR3 consists of 15 residues. V was trimmed by 1 base and J by 8 bases, leaving 17 bases between them. This sequence joins TRBV19 and TRBJ1-2; no clear D gene. This material consisted of peripheral blood, taken 28 days after the second AZD1222 dose. This sequence originates from an adult who received the AZD1222 COVID-19 vaccine. The CDR3 bases are TGTGCCAGTAGTATAGGTGGACGTAATAACTGGGGCTACACCTTC. Protein sequence: CASSIGGRNNWGYTF.